These T cell receptor beta chains were read from a single sample in a study of shared clonotypes between healthy human individuals. Libraries were prepared by immunoSEQ multiplex PCR; TCRdb keeps only in-frame clonotypes and omits some of them. Of fewer than 1 million clones in the sample, approximately 97% were seen once. Sequencing was carried out using naive CD8+ T cells sorted from blood. All receptors derive from a man aged 25-45 years in good health. Both conserved end residues are part of each CDR3. D genes are given only for firm matches. Size tells how often a clone was seen (once, few, many) or the class of an expanded clone, and some rows leave it out.

CDR3 protein,CDR3 DNA,clone size,D gene,V gene,J gene
CASSSSRTKALQYF,TGTGCCAGCAGCTCTAGCCGGACTAAGGCTCTTCAGTACTTC,.,.,TRBV7-9,TRBJ2-4
CASSGLPREQYF,TGTGCCAGCAGTGGATTGCCTAGGGAGCAGTACTTC,once,.,TRBV2,TRBJ2-7
CASSFYPGQESEQYF,TGTGCCAGCAGCTTCTATCCGGGACAGGAAAGCGAGCAGTACTTC,.,TRBD1,TRBV5-5,TRBJ2-7
CSLREDYGYTF,TGCAGCCTGAGGGAGGACTATGGCTACACCTTC,.,.,TRBV29-1,TRBJ1-2
CASSDGGPYNEQFF,TGTGCCAGCAGTGACGGTGGTCCCTACAATGAGCAGTTCTTC,.,.,TRBV6-4,TRBJ2-1
CASSLGRGLGTGELFF,TGTGCCAGCAGCTTAGGCCGGGGTTTGGGGACCGGGGAGCTGTTTTTT,.,.,TRBV13,TRBJ2-2
CASSLLAPGEQFF,TGTGCCAGCAGTTTACTAGCCCCGGGGGAGCAGTTCTTC,.,.,TRBV27,TRBJ2-1
CASSLGRGRGGNEQFF,TGTGCCAGCAGCTTAGGACGGGGGCGCGGTGGCAATGAGCAGTTCTTC,.,.,TRBV7-8,TRBJ2-1
CASSLHRGTEAFF,TGTGCCAGCAGCTTACACAGGGGCACTGAAGCTTTCTTT,.,TRBD1,TRBV7-6,TRBJ1-1
CASTSGLAANEKLFF,TGTGCCAGCACCTCGGGTTTGGCCGCTAATGAAAAACTGTTTTTT,.,.,TRBV7-8,TRBJ1-4
CASSSTSGISTGELFF,TGTGCCAGCAGTTCGACTAGCGGGATCTCTACCGGGGAGCTGTTTTTT,.,TRBD2,TRBV27,TRBJ2-2
CASSETGNTEAFF,TGTGCCAGCAGCGAGACCGGGAATACTGAAGCTTTCTTT,.,.,TRBV7-9,TRBJ1-1
CASSLDLSYEQYF,TGTGCCAGCAGCTTAGACTTATCTTACGAGCAGTACTTC,.,.,TRBV7-7,TRBJ2-7
CASSHTTGTRLGETQYF,TGCGCCAGCAGCCATACCACCGGGACTAGGCTCGGAGAGACCCAGTACTTC,.,TRBD2,TRBV4-1,TRBJ2-5
CAISDSLSNQPQHF,TGTGCCATCAGTGACAGTTTAAGCAATCAGCCCCAGCATTTT,.,.,TRBV10-3,TRBJ1-5
CASSEGTTSTDTQYF,TGTGCCAGCAGTGAAGGAACCACTAGCACAGATACGCAGTATTTT,.,.,TRBV6-1,TRBJ2-3
CASSLRESSYNEQFF,TGTGCCAGCAGCTTGCGAGAGAGCTCCTACAATGAGCAGTTCTTC,.,.,TRBV5-5,TRBJ2-1
CASSLAGRSYEQYF,TGTGCCAGCAGCTTAGCGGGGAGATCCTACGAGCAGTACTTC,once,.,TRBV7-9,TRBJ2-7
CASSLTGGLTVEQYF,TGTGCCAGCAGCCTGACTGGGGGGTTAACAGTCGAGCAGTACTTC,.,.,TRBV7-3,TRBJ2-7
CASSLAGGFYEQYF,TGTGCCAGCAGTTTAGCGGGAGGTTTCTACGAGCAGTACTTC,.,TRBD2,TRBV27,TRBJ2-7
CASSEYYKDLMGPQHF,TGTGCCAGCAGTGAATATTACAAGGACCTTATGGGGCCCCAGCATTTT,.,.,TRBV6-1,TRBJ1-5
CASSSPGGTATDTQYF,TGCGCCAGCAGCTCACCAGGGGGGACGGCCACAGATACGCAGTATTTT,once,.,TRBV5-1,TRBJ2-3
CASSLKLAGNEQFF,TGCGCCAGCAGCCTCAAGCTAGCGGGCAATGAGCAGTTCTTC,.,TRBD2,TRBV4-1,TRBJ2-1
CASSLDSNEQFF,TGTGCCAGCAGCTTGGACAGCAATGAGCAGTTCTTC,.,.,TRBV5-8,TRBJ2-1
CASSSFGLPPYEQYF,TGTGCCAGCAGTTCTTTCGGGTTACCACCCTACGAGCAGTACTTC,.,.,TRBV28,TRBJ2-7
CASSPTQGPYFDEQYF,TGTGCCAGCAGCCCAACCCAGGGCCCCTATTTTGACGAGCAGTACTTC,.,.,TRBV7-9,TRBJ2-7
CASSQTSGTSTEQFF,TGCGCCAGCAGCCAAACTTCCGGGACTAGCACTGAGCAGTTCTTC,.,TRBD2,TRBV4-3,TRBJ2-1
CASSPGAGAGNTIYF,TGTGCCAGCTCCCCGGGGGCAGGGGCTGGAAACACCATATATTTT,.,.,TRBV25-1,TRBJ1-3
CASSLETSDTGELFF,TGCGCCAGCAGCTTGGAGACAAGCGACACCGGGGAGCTGTTTTTT,.,.,TRBV5-1,TRBJ2-2
CASSSILTSRGEQFF,TGTGCCAGCAGTTCAATCCTGACTTCTCGTGGTGAGCAGTTCTTC,.,.,TRBV7-2,TRBJ2-1
CASSRTESSYEQYF,TGTGCCAGCAGCCGAACAGAAAGCTCCTACGAGCAGTACTTC,.,.,TRBV13,TRBJ2-7
CASRESGTDGGELFF,TGTGCCAGCAGAGAATCCGGGACAGATGGCGGGGAGCTGTTTTTT,.,TRBD1,TRBV6-5,TRBJ2-2
CASSQDLGQGMWRERNTGELFF,TGCGCCAGCAGCCAAGATCTAGGACAGGGGATGTGGCGGGAGAGGAACACCGGGGAGCTGTTTTTT,.,TRBD1,TRBV4-3,TRBJ2-2